This T cell receptor (beta chain) was sequenced for a study of CD8+ T cells in alopecia areata. PBMC-derived CD4+ and CD8+ T cells were sorted. RNA was isolated and reverse transcribed to cDNA, the sequencing template. TCRdb's copy holds only in-frame clones and misses some; the assay was immunoSEQ multiplex PCR. The sample yields fewer than 150,000 clones, 58% seen once. Germline CDR1 is KGHSH and CDR2 is LQKENI. The CDR3 loop spans 14 amino acids. Trimming cost V 0 bases and J 5 bases, with 11 bases left between them. In its sample, this clone was seen a few times. The sequencing here drew on CD4+ T cells sorted from blood, taken at week 0. This receptor was obtained from a human donor with alopecia areata. The V and J genes are TRBV18 and TRBJ2-7; D is perhaps TRBD1 (6 bases). The CDR3 is CASSPPDRIDEQYF. Here the CDR3 DNA reads TGTGCCAGCTCACCACCCGACAGGATTGACGAGCAGTACTTC.